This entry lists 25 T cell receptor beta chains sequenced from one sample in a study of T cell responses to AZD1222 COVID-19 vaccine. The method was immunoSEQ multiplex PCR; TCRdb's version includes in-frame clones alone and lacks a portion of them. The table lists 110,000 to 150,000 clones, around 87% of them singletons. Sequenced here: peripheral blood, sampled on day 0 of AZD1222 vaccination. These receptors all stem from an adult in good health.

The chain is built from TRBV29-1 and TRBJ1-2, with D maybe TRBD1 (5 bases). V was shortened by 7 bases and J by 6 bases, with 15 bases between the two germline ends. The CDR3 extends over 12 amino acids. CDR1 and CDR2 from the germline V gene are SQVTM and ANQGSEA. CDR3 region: CSAGREVNGYTF. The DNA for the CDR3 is TGCAGCGCCGGCAGGGAGGTGAATGGCTACACCTTC.

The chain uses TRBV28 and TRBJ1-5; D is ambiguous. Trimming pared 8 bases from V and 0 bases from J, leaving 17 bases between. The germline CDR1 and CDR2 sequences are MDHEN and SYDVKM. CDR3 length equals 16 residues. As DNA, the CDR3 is TGTGCCAGCGGATCCCTTGGGCGGCTTAGCAATCAGCCCCAGCATTTT. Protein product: CASGSLGRLSNQPQHF. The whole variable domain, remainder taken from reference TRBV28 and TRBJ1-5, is DVKVTQSSRYLVKRTGEKVFLECVQDMDHENMFWYRQDPGLGLRLIYFSYDVKMKEKGDIPEGYSVSREKKERFSLILESASTNQTSMYLCASGSLGRLSNQPQHFGDGTRLSIL.

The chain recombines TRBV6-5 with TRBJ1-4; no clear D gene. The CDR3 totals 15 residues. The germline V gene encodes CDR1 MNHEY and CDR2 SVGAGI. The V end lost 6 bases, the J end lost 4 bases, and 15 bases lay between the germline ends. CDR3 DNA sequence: TGTGCCAGCAGGCTCCGAGAGGCCGTTAATGAAAAACTGTTTTTT. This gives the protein CASRLREAVNEKLFF.

This chain's CDR3 is CASSLGAGLYGYTF. The CDR3 bases are TGTGCCAGCAGTTTAGGGGCAGGTCTTTATGGCTACACCTTC. The rearrangement uses TRBV28 and TRBJ1-2, with a possible D match to TRBD1 (5 bases). The CDR3 loop spans 14 amino acids. The germline CDR1 and CDR2 sequences are MDHEN and SYDVKM. The V and J ends lost 2 bases and 5 bases respectively, with 12 bases between them.

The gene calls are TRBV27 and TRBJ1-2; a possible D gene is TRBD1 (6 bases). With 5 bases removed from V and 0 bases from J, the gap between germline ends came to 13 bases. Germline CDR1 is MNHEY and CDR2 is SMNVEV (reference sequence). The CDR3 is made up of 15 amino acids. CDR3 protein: CASSPRQAANYGYTF. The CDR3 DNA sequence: TGTGCCAGCAGTCCCAGACAGGCAGCTAACTATGGCTACACCTTC.

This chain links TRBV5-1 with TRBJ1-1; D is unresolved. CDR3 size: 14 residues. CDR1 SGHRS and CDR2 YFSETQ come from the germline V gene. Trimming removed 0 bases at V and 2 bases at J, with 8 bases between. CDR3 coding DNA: TGCGCCAGCAGCTTGGTTGGAGTCAACACTGAAGCTTTCTTT. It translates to CASSLVGVNTEAFF.

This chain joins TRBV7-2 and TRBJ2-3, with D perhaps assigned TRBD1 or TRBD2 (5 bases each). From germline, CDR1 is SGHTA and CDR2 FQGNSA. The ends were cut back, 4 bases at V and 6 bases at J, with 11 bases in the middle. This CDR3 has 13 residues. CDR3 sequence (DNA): TGTGCCAGCAGCTCGGACTGGGGGGATACGCAGTATTTT. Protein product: CASSSDWGDTQYF.

The CDR3 DNA reads as TGTGCCAGTAGAGCGGGAGGGGGGATCTACGAGCAGTACTTC. This encodes CASRAGGGIYEQYF. V usage is TRBV27 and J usage is TRBJ2-7; 10 bases line up with TRBD2. This CDR3 contains 14 residues. Unmatched junction bases numbered 8, after V lost 9 bases and J lost 3 bases. The germline gives CDR1 MNHEY, CDR2 SMNVEV (reference sequence).

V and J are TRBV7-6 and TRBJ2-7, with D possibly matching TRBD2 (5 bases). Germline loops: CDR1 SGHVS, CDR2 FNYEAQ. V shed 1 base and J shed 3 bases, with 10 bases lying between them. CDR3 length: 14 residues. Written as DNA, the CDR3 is TGTGCCAGCAGCTTAGAACCAGCGGACTACGAGCAGTACTTC. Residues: CASSLEPADYEQYF. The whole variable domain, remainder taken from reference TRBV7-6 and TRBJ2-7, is GAGVSQSPRYKVTKRGQDVALRCDPISGHVSLYWYRQALGQGPEFLTYFNYEAQQDKSGLPNDRFSAERPEGSISTLTIQRTEQRDSAMYRCASSLEPADYEQYFGPGTRLTVT.

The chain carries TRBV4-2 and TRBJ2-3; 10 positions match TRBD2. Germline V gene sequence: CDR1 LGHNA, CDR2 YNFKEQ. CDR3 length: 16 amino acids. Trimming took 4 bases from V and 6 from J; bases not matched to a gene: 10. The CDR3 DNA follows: TGTGCCAGCAGCCGATCTAGCGGGGGTGAGTCGGATACGCAGTATTTT. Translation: CASSRSSGGESDTQYF.

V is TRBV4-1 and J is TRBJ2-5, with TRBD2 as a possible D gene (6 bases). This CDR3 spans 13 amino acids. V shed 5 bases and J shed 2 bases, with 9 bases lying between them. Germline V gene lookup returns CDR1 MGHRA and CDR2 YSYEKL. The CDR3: CASSFRGQETQYF. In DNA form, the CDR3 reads TGCGCCAGCAGCTTTCGGGGGCAAGAGACCCAGTACTTC.

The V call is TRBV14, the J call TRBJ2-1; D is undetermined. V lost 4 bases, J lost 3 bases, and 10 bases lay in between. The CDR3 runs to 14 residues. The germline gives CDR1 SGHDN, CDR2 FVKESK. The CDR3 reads CASSRIGRYNEQFF. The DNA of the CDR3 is TGTGCCAGCAGCCGGATCGGACGCTACAATGAGCAGTTCTTC.

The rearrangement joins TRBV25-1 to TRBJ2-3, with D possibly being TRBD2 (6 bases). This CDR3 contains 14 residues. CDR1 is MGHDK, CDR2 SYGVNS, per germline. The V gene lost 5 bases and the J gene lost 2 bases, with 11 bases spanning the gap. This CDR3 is CASSMAGSTDTQYF. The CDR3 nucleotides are TGTGCCAGCAGTATGGCGGGGTCCACAGATACGCAGTATTTT.

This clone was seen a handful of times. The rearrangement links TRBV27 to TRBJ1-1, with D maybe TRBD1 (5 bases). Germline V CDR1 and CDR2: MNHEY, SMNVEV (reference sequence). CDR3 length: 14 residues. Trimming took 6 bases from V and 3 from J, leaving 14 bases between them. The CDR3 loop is CASSRGGVDTEAFF. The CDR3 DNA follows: TGTGCCAGCAGCCGGGGGGGAGTGGACACTGAAGCTTTCTTT.

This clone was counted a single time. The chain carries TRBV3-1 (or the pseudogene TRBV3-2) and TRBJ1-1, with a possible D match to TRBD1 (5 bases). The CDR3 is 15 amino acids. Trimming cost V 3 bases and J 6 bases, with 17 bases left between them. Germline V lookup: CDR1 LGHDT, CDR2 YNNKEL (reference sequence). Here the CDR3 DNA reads TGTGCCAGCAGCCAGGTTTTGAGTGGGGCGGCTGAAGCTTTCTTT. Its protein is CASSQVLSGAAEAFF.

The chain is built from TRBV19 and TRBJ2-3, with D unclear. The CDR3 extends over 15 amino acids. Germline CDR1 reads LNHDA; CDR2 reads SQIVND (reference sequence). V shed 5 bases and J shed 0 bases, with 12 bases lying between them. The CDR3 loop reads CASSPAESSTDTQYF. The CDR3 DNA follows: TGTGCCAGTAGTCCCGCAGAGTCTAGCACAGATACGCAGTATTTT.

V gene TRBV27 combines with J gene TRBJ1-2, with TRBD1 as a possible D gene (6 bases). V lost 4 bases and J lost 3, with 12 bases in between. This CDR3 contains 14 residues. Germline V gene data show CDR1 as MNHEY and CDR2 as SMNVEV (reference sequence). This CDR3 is CASSYAGTHYGYTF. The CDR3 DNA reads TGTGCCAGCAGTTATGCCGGGACACACTATGGCTACACCTTC.

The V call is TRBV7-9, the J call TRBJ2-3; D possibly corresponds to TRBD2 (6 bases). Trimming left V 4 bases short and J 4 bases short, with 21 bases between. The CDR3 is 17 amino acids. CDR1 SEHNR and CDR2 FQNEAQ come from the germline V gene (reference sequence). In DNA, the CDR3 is TGTGCCAGCAGCTCCCCTCCGGGGGACTTAGTTGCAGATACGCAGTATTTT. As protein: CASSSPPGDLVADTQYF.

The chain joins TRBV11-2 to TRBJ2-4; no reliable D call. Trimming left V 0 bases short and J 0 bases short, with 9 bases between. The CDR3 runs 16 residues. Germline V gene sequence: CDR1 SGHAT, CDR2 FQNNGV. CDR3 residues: CASSLDPTAAKNIQYF. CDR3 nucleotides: TGTGCCAGCAGCTTAGACCCTACCGCAGCCAAAAACATTCAGTACTTC.

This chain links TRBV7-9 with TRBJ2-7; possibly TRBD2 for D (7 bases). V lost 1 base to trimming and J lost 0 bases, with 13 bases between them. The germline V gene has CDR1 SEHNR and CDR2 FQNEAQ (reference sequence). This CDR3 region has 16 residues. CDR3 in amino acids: CASSLGGGPSSYEQYF. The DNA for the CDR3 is TGTGCCAGCAGCTTAGGGGGGGGCCCGAGCTCCTACGAGCAGTACTTC.

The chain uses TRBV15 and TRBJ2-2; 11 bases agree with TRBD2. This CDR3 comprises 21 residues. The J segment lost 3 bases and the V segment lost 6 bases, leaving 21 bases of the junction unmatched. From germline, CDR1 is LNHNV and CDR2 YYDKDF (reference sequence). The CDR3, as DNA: TGTGCCACCAGGTCGGTCAGGTTGGCTAGCGGGGGGCCGAATCACACCGGGGAGCTGTTTTTT. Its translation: CATRSVRLASGGPNHTGELFF.

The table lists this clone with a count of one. The CDR3 spells CASSQGSLTLHF. In nucleotides, the CDR3 is TGTGCCAGCAGCCAGGGGTCCCTAACCCTCCACTTT. V and J are TRBV14 and TRBJ1-6; D not certain. The germline gives CDR1 SGHDN, CDR2 FVKESK. This CDR3 region has 12 residues. The V end was cut by 3 bases, the J end by 14 bases, with 11 bases between.

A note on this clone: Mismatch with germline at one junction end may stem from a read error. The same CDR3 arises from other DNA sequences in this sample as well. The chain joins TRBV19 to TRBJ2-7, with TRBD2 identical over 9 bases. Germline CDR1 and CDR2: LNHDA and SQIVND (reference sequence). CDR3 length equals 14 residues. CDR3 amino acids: CASSQGLAWYEQYF. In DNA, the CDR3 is TGTGCCAGTAGTCAAGGACTAGCGTGGTACGAGCAGTATTTC.

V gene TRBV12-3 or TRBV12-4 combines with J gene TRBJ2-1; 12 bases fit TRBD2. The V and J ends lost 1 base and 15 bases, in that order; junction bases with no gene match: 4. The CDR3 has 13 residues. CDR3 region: CASSLGLAGATFF. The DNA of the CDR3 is TGTGCCAGCAGTTTAGGACTAGCGGGGGCAACGTTCTTC.

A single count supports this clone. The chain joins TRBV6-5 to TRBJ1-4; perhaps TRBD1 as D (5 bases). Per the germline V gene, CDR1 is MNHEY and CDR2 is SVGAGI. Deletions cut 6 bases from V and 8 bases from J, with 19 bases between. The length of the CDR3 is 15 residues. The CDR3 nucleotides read TGTGCCAGCAGAGTCCTGGGGGGGAGGGAGGAAAAACTGTTTTTT. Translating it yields CASRVLGGREEKLFF.